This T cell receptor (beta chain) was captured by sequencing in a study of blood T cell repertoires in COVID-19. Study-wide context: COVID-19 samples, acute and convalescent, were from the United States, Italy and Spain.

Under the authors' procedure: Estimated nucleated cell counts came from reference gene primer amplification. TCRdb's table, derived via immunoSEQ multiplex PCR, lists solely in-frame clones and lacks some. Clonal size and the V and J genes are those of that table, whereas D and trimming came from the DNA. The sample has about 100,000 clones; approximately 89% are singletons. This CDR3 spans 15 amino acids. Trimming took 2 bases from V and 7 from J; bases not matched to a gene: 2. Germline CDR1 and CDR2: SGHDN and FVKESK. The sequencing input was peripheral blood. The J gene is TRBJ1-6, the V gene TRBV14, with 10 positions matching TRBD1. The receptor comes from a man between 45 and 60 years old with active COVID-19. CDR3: CASSQRQGANSPLHF. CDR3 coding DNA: TGTGCCAGCAGCCAAAGACAGGGGGCCAATTCACCCCTCCACTTT.